The 8 T cell receptor beta chains below all came from one sample that was sequenced in a study of cytomegalovirus exposure and HLA in healthy donors. Both 60 Vbeta primers and 13 Jbeta primers went into the PCR. Libraries were prepared by immunoSEQ multiplex PCR; TCRdb keeps only in-frame clonotypes and omits some of them. This sample has approximately 52,000 clones, with over 65% found just once. What was sequenced was PBMCs. These receptors were obtained from a man between 40 and 49 years old in good health and CMV-seropositive.

V and J are TRBV5-1 and TRBJ1-6; 7 bases are shared with TRBD1. CDR1 SGHRS and CDR2 YFSETQ come from the germline V gene. The CDR3 has 14 residues. Germline trimming cut 3 bases from V and 8 bases from J; bases unmatched to any gene: 5. CDR3 DNA: TGCGCCAGCAGCTCGGGACAGAGGGATTCACCCCTCCACTTT. It yields the protein CASSSGQRDSPLHF.

This chain joins TRBV5-1 and TRBJ2-1, with 8 bases matching TRBD1. The CDR3 consists of 15 residues. V lost 2 bases to trimming and J lost 5 bases; unmatched junction nucleotides: 6. The V gene's germline CDR1 is SGHRS and CDR2 YFSETQ. The chain's CDR3 is CASSFQGARDNEQFF. The CDR3 nucleotides read TGCGCCAGCAGCTTCCAGGGGGCTCGGGACAATGAGCAGTTCTTC.

The table lists this clone with a few counts. The J gene is TRBJ1-2, the V gene TRBV15; TRBD1 aligns across 9 bases. Losses at the gene ends were 5 bases for V and 4 bases for J; bases not matched to a gene: 8. CDR1 is LNHNV and CDR2 is YYDKDF in the germline V gene (reference sequence). This CDR3 has 15 amino acids. The CDR3 coding sequence is TGTGCCACCAGCGATCCGGGACAGGGTGGCTATGGCTACACCTTC. The encoded protein is CATSDPGQGGYGYTF.

The chain employs TRBV9 and TRBJ2-1; TRBD1 matches at 7 bases. The CDR3 length is 15 residues. V trimming: 0 bases; J trimming: 6 bases; junction bases outside the gene matches: 6. From germline, CDR1 is SGDLS and CDR2 YYNGEE. CDR3 region: CASSVARQGSNEQFF. CDR3 DNA: TGTGCCAGCAGCGTAGCTAGACAGGGAAGCAATGAGCAGTTCTTC.

The rearrangement uses TRBV27 and TRBJ1-2; 8 bases match TRBD1. Germline CDR1 reads MNHEY; CDR2 reads SMNVEV (reference sequence). V was clipped by 3 bases and J by 1 base; unmatched bases: 1. This CDR3 contains 14 residues. The CDR3 DNA reads as TGTGCCAGCAGTTTGACAGGGGATAACTATGGCTACACCTTC. Amino acids: CASSLTGDNYGYTF.

The rearrangement uses TRBV5-5 and TRBJ1-1, with D perhaps TRBD1 (5 bases). There are 16 residues in the CDR3. V was trimmed by 3 bases and J by 5 bases, leaving 20 bases between them. Germline V CDR1 and CDR2: SGHKS, YYEKEE (reference sequence). The CDR3 here is CASSSGGESGRTEAFF. In DNA form, the CDR3 reads TGTGCCAGCAGCTCGGGAGGGGAATCCGGAAGAACTGAAGCTTTCTTT. The full variable domain, rest sourced from reference TRBV5-5 and TRBJ1-1, is DAGVTQSPTHLIKTRGQQVTLRCSPISGHKSVSWYQQVLGQGPQFIFQYYEKEERGRGNFPDRFSARQFPNYSSELNVNALLLGDSALYLCASSSGGESGRTEAFFGQGTRLTVV.

The genes are TRBV7-9 and TRBJ2-5, with D possibly matching TRBD1 (6 bases). Germline V gene data show CDR1 as SEHNR and CDR2 as FQNEAQ (reference sequence). The CDR3 runs to 15 residues. V was cut by 5 bases and J by 3 bases, with 16 bases left in between. CDR3 nucleotides: TGTGCCAGCAGCCCAATACAAACAGGGAAAGAGACCCAGTACTTC. This gives the protein CASSPIQTGKETQYF.

This chain links TRBV28 with TRBJ2-2, with D perhaps TRBD1 (6 bases). This CDR3 has 14 amino acids. Looked up from germline, CDR1 is MDHEN and CDR2 is SYDVKM. Trimming stripped 10 bases from V and 0 bases from J, with 12 bases between. CDR3 sequence reads: CAIRDTANTGELFF. CDR3 in DNA: TGTGCCATCAGGGACACCGCGAACACCGGGGAGCTGTTTTTT.